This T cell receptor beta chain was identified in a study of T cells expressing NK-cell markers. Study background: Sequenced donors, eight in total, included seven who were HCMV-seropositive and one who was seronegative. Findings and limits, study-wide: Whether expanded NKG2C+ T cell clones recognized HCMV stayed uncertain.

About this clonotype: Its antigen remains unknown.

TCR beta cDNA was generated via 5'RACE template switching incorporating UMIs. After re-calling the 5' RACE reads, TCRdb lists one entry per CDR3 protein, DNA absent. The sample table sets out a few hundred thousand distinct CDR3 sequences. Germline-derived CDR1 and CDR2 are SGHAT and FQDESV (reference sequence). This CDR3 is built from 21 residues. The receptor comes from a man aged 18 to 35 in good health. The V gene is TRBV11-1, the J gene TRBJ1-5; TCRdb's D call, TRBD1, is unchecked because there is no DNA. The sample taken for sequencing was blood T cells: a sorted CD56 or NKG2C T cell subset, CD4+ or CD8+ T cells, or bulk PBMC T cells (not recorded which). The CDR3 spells CASSLFLPGTGEIFGNQPQHF.